Each of the 10 T cell receptor beta chains below was sequenced from the same sample in a study of T cells in Graves' hyperthyroidism and ophthalmopathy. There were TCR beta CDR3 regions amplified from RNA transcripts. The TCR CDR3 was amplified in a first-round RT-PCR using the HTBI primer set. One entry per CDR3 protein results from TCRdb running MiXCR on the multiplex PCR reads. The sample records around 600,000 distinct CDR3 sequences, around 14% being singletons. The sequencing sample was made of blood. Every receptor here comes from a woman under 30 with Graves' ophthalmopathy.

The chain carries TRBV7-9 and TRBJ2-1; 16 bases are a match to TRBD2. With 4 bases clipped from V and 5 bases from J, the junction kept 14 bases outside the gene matches. The CDR3 contains 20 residues. Per the germline V gene, CDR1 is SEHNR and CDR2 is FQNEAQ (reference sequence). The CDR3 DNA is TGTGCCAGCAGCTCCCGCACCGGGACTAGCGGGAGGGCCGGAGACAATGAGCAGTTCTTC. This gives the protein CASSSRTGTSGRAGDNEQFF.

As concerns this clonotype: It is unclear where the CDR3 begins or ends on the DNA, so no DNA is shown, and the CDR3 is as TCRdb lists it. The chain combines TRBV7-2 with TRBJ2-2; the table's D call TRBD1 went unverified against the DNA. A total of 15 residues make up the CDR3, ends included. Looked up from germline, CDR1 is SGHTA and CDR2 is FQGNSA. This CDR3 is CASSFYRGPPGSCFF.

This chain links TRBV6-5 with TRBJ2-5; 10 bases match TRBD1. Losses at the gene ends were 3 bases for V and 5 bases for J; bases not matched to a gene: 6. Germline loops: CDR1 MNHEY, CDR2 SVGAGI. This CDR3 region has 15 residues. The CDR3 region has the DNA TGTGCCAGCAGTTATTCCGGGACAGGGGAGGAGACCCAGTACTTC. It yields the protein CASSYSGTGEETQYF.

This clonotype occurred many times. The chain couples TRBV30 to TRBJ2-7; 9 nucleotides line up with TRBD2. CDR1 GTSNPN and CDR2 SVGIG come from the germline V gene (reference sequence). V shed 3 bases, J shed 0 bases, and the junction held 6 bases outside the gene matches. CDR3 size: 15 residues. The CDR3 DNA sequence: TGTGCCTGGAGGGAGACTAGCGGATACTCCTACGAGCAGTACTTC. Its translation: CAWRETSGYSYEQYF.

This clonotype was counted ten times or more. The rearrangement uses TRBV30 and TRBJ1-2; no clear D. The CDR3 runs 14 residues. With 2 bases removed from V and 0 bases from J, the gap between germline ends came to 10 bases. In germline, CDR1 is GTSNPN, CDR2 SVGIG (reference sequence). CDR3 loop: CAWSLGSSNYGYTF. The CDR3 DNA reads as TGTGCCTGGAGTTTGGGCAGTTCTAACTATGGCTACACCTTC. Using reference TRBV30 and TRBJ1-2 for the parts outside the CDR3, the full variable domain is SQTIHQWPATLVQPVGSPLSLECTVEGTSNPNLYWYRQAAGRGLQLLFYSVGIGQISSEVPQNLSASRPQDRQFILSSKKLLLSDSGFYLCAWSLGSSNYGYTFGSGTRLTVV.

This clonotype came up many times. The rearrangement joins TRBV18 to TRBJ1-1; D gene uncertain. CDR1 is KGHSH and CDR2 is LQKENI in the germline V gene. V was trimmed by 2 bases and J by 1 base, leaving 11 bases between them. This CDR3 contains 15 residues. CDR3 region: CASSPNSAGNTEAFF. CDR3 nucleotides: TGTGCCAGCTCACCAAACAGTGCGGGGAACACTGAAGCTTTCTTT.

This clonotype occurred many times. V and J are TRBV27 and TRBJ2-3; D gene uncertain. Trimming removed 3 bases from V and 4 bases from J, with 17 bases in between. CDR1 is MNHEY and CDR2 is SMNVEV in the germline V gene (reference sequence). CDR3 length: 16 residues. The CDR3 reads CASSFLRPFSADTQYF. The CDR3 bases are TGTGCCAGCAGTTTTCTCCGTCCTTTTAGTGCAGATACGCAGTATTTT.

CDR3 DNA: TGTGCCAGTAGTATATCGGAGGGGTCGTACTACGAGCAGTACTTC. Its translation is CASSISEGSYYEQYF. The gene calls are TRBV19 and TRBJ2-7; weak D call: TRBD2 (6 bases). The CDR3 is 15 residues long. V was shortened by 2 bases and J by 3 bases, with 14 bases between the two germline ends. CDR1 and CDR2 from the germline V gene are LNHDA and SQIVND (reference sequence).

To note about this clonotype: With a much larger clone just one base away, this may be a read error. The chain recombines TRBV6-8 with TRBJ1-1; possibly TRBD1 for D (6 bases). The CDR3 is 16 residues long. Germline CDR1 is MNHGY and CDR2 is SAAAGT. CDR3 in DNA: TGTGTCAGCAGTTGGAACCCGGGGGCGCGGGACACTGAAGCTTTCTTT. Translated, it gives CVSSWNPGARDTEAFF.

V gene TRBV6-2 or TRBV6-3 combines with J gene TRBJ2-7, with TRBD2 matching over 10 bases. The junction had 8 bases not matched to a gene; V was cut back by 2 bases and J by 7 bases. The germline CDR1 and CDR2 sequences are MNHEY and SVGEGT. CDR3 length equals 15 residues. CDR3 protein: CASSYEVSGRGEQYF. The CDR3 bases are TGTGCCAGCAGTTACGAGGTGAGCGGGAGGGGAGAGCAGTACTTC.